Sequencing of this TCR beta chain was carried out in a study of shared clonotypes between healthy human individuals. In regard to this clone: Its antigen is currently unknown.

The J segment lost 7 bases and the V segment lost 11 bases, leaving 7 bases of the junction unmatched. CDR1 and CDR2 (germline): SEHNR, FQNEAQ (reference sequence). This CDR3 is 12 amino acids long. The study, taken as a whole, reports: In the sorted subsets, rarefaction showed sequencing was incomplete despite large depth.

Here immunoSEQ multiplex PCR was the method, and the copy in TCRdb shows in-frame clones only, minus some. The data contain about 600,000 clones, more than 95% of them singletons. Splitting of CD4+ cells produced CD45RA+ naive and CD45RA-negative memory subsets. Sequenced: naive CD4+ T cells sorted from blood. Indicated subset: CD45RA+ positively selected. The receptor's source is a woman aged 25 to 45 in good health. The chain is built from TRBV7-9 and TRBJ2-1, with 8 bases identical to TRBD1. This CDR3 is CASGTGTNEQFF. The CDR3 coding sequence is TGTGCCTCGGGGACAGGAACGAATGAGCAGTTCTTC.